This T cell receptor (beta chain) was sequenced in a study of cytomegalovirus exposure and HLA in healthy donors. There are 11 residues in the CDR3. Trimming removed 3 bases at V and 5 bases at J, with 8 bases between. CDR1 DFQATT and CDR2 SNEGSKA come from the germline V gene (reference sequence). Study-level results: Researchers reported in a later analysis that a missense DCLRE1C variant was tied to TCR beta V- and J-gene trimming. Follow-up analysis seemed to connect common viral pathogens with several of the most significant clusters identified.

The PCR used 60 Vbeta and 13 Jbeta primers. Profiling relied on immunoSEQ multiplex PCR, and the TCRdb table lists in-frame clones only, not all of them. The table includes 110,000 to 150,000 clones, 76% detected once. This clone was recorded only once. Its antigen is still unknown. Sequencing was done on a sample of PBMCs. The chain recombines TRBV20-1 with TRBJ2-7; D call uncertain. The source is a woman in her forties in good health and CMV-seronegative. The chain's CDR3 is CSASPRDEQYF. The DNA for the CDR3 is TGCAGTGCTAGCCCCCGGGACGAGCAGTACTTC.